The sequence of this T cell receptor beta chain was determined in a study of blood T cells in healthy people across ages. Study conclusions and caveats: Donor CMV status, an unknown factor, possibly confounded changes in expanded clonotypes. Getting older went along with TCR beta diversity per million T cells dropping roughly linearly. Higher diversity and more naive CD4+ cells were features of long-lived donors, compared to aged donors.

This clonotype has at least ten counts. What it binds is unknown. CDR1 is DFQATT and CDR2 is SNEGSKA in the germline V gene (reference sequence). V gave up 6 bases and J gave up 1 base; unmatched junction bases: 6. The CDR3 spans 13 residues. Alongside a J-beta primer mix, a sample-barcoded 5' primer served in a second PCR lasting roughly 7 to 12 cycles. Using its own MiXCR run on the 5' RACE reads, TCRdb lists one record per CDR3 protein. There are 600,000 or so distinct CDR3 sequences in the sample; about 30% occur only once, and around a sixth lies in the top ten. The authors isolated at least 6 million PBMCs per sample.

Input material: blood. The chain uses TRBV20-1 and TRBJ2-7; 7 nucleotides line up with TRBD1. The source of this sequence is a woman of 80 years or more in good health. For the CDR3, the DNA is TGCAGTGCATCGGGACAGTCGTCCTACGAGCAGTACTTC. Translation: CSASGQSSYEQYF.